This T cell receptor (beta chain) was documented in a study of identical twins. Germline CDR1 SGDLS, CDR2 YYNGEE. Trimming removed 3 bases from V and 5 bases from J, with 12 bases in between. This CDR3 has 13 residues. This clonotype has a count of ten or more. The target antigen is unknown. The authors used template switching to add a universal primer site and gave cDNA unique molecular identifiers. TCRdb called the 5' RACE reads again in MiXCR, with one record for every CDR3 protein. Of 130,000 to 150,000 distinct CDR3 sequences listed, 3.5% are singletons. Broader study findings: There was an excess of low generation probability in the out-of-frame alpha sequences that twins shared. Beta out-of-frame twin sharing showed a weaker excess. Invariant populations such as MAIT and iNKT cells could partly muddle zero-insertion analyses.

V usage is TRBV9 and J usage is TRBJ2-7; D gene uncertain. The sequence was obtained from a man younger than 30 in good health. Sequenced material: memory T cells sorted from blood. The CDR3, as DNA: TGTGCCAGCAGCGCTAGGTCCTTGGACGAGCAGTACTTC. It specifies CASSARSLDEQYF.